This T cell receptor beta chain was captured in a study of cytomegalovirus exposure and HLA in healthy donors. Findings and limits, study-wide: Later analysis found that TCR beta chains associated with HLA were more clonally expanded than other, equally common chains.

With 60 Vbeta and 13 Jbeta primers, the PCR was carried out. Some clones are missing from TCRdb's copy, which holds only in-frame ones; the method was immunoSEQ multiplex PCR. This repertoire includes around 200,000 clones. Germline V lookup: CDR1 MGHRA, CDR2 YSYEKL. J gave up 0 bases and V 1 base, and 3 bases lay outside the gene matches. The CDR3 extends over 15 amino acids. About this clone itself: Its antigen is not known.

The genes are TRBV4-1 and TRBJ2-7; TRBD2 agrees at 7 bases. The specimen sequenced was PBMCs. The TCR originated in a woman in her 30s in good health and CMV-seropositive. CDR3 protein: CASSQALADSYEQYF. The CDR3 DNA reads as TGCGCCAGCAGCCAAGCCCTAGCGGACTCCTACGAGCAGTACTTC.